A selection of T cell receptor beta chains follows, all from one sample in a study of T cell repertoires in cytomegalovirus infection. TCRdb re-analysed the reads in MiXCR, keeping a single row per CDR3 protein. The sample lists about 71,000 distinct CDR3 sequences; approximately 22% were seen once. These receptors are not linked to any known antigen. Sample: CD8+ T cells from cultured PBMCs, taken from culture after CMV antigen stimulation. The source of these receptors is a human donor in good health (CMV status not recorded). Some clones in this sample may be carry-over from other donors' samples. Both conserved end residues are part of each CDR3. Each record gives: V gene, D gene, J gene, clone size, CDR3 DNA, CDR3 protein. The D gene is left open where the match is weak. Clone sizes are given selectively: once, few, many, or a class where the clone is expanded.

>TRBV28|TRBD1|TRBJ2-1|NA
TGTGCCAGCAGCGTACCCGGGACAGAGGAGCGGAATGAGCAGTTCTTC
CASSVPGTEERNEQFF
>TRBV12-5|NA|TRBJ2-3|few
TGTGCTAGTGGTTTCGGGGATACGCAGTATTTT
CASGFGDTQYF
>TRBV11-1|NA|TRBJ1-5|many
TGTGCCAGCAGCGGCGCGGGGAACAATCAGCCCCAGCATTTT
CASSGAGNNQPQHF
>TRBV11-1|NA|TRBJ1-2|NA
TGTGCCAGCAGCAGAATGATACCGGGACAAATGACCTCAGCGGGCTATGGCTACACCTTC
CASSRMIPGQMTSAGYGYTF
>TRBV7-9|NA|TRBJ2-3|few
TGTGCCAGCATCAGGGGTCCCGCAGATACGCAGTATTTT
CASIRGPADTQYF
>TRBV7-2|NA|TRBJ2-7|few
TGTGCCAGCAGCTATAGGACAGTGAGCTCCTACGAGCAGTACTTC
CASSYRTVSSYEQYF
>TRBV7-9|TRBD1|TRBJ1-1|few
TGTGCCAGCAGACGCGACAGGGGCACTGAAGCTTTCTTT
CASRRDRGTEAFF
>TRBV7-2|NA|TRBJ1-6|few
TGTGCCAGCATGGTAGATTCGGGCTCCTATAATTCACCCCTCCACTTT
CASMVDSGSYNSPLHF
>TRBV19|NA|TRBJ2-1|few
TGTGCCAGTAGTATTGAGGGGGTCTCCTACAATGAGCAGTTCTTC
CASSIEGVSYNEQFF
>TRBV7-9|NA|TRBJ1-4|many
TGTGCCAGCAGCCCTTCGGGGGGGAGCGGTGAAAAACTGTTTTTT
CASSPSGGSGEKLFF
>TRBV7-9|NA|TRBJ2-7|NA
TGTGCCACCGTAACCAGGCAGTACTTC
CATVTRQYF
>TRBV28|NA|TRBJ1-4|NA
TGTGCCAGCAGGGTGTCAGTGTTCAGAAATGAAAAACTGTTTTTT
CASRVSVFRNEKLFF
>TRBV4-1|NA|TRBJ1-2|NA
TGCGCCAGCAGCCCGGGGCAGATCTATGGCTACACCTTC
CASSPGQIYGYTF
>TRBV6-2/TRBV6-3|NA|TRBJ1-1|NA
TGTGCCAGTAGACATTCGGTGGACACTGAAGCTTTCTTT
CASRHSVDTEAFF
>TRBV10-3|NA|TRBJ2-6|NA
TGTGCCATCAGTGAGTGTGTCCAGGGCCTTGGATCTGGGGCCAACGTCCTGACTTTC
CAISECVQGLGSGANVLTF
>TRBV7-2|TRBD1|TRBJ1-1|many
TGTGCCAGCAGCCGCCGGGACAGGCGTGAAGCTTTCTTT
CASSRRDRREAFF
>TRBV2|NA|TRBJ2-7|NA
TGTGCCAGCAGTGATTGGGGGCAGTACGAGCAGTACTTC
CASSDWGQYEQYF
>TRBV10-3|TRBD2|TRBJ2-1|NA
TGTGCCATCAGTACTACTAGCGGGACAAACAATGAGCAGTTCTTC
CAISTTSGTNNEQFF
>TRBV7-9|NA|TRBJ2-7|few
TGTGCCAGCGAGGGTTTCCGGGATGGCCCCTCCTACGAGCAGTACTTC
CASEGFRDGPSYEQYF
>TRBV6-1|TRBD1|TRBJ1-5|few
TGTGCCAGCAGTGGGGACAGGGGGCTGAATCAGCCCCAGCATTTT
CASSGDRGLNQPQHF
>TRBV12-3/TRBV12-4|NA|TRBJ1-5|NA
TGTGCCAGCACCATTGGGATGCGTAATCAGCCCCAGCATTTT
CASTIGMRNQPQHF
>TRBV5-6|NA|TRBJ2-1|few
TGTGCCAGCAGCTCCCCCCGGGGGCTATACAATGAGCAGTTCTTC
CASSSPRGLYNEQFF
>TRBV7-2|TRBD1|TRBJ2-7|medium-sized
TGTGCCAGCAGCTCGCCATGGACAGGGGATTATTCCTACGAGCAGTACTTC
CASSSPWTGDYSYEQYF
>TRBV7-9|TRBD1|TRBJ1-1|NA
TGTGCCAGCAGGCCTCCTACAGGGGTTAACACTGAAGCTTTCTTT
CASRPPTGVNTEAFF